This T cell receptor (beta chain) was sequenced during a study of CD8+ T cells in alopecia areata. Overall study context: The authors scored treated patients' severity by affected scalp percentage. Notes on the study in general: Lesional scalp exceeded normal scalp in clonality, especially in alopecia totalis/universalis. Scalp sample sequencing also detects resident alphabeta T cells of normal skin.

The V end was cut by 0 bases, the J end by 2 bases, with 11 bases between. Germline assignment: CDR1 SGHNT and CDR2 YYREEE (reference sequence). The CDR3 has 15 residues. It was cDNA, reverse transcribed from extracted RNA, that served as the sequencing template. This table comes from immunoSEQ multiplex PCR, and its TCRdb copy is limited to in-frame clones, with some not included. The sample gives roughly 200,000 clones, 55% to 70% of which show up once; approximately 3.4% is in the top ten. Treatment defined: oral pan-JAK inhibitor, 5-10 mg twice daily. As for this clone: Its specificity is unknown.

This rearrangement joins TRBV5-4 to TRBJ1-1; unclear D gene. Sequenced here: CD4+ T cells sorted from blood, sampled at week 4, from a patient treated with tofacitinib. The receptor was derived from a human donor with alopecia areata. Written as DNA, the CDR3 is TGTGCCAGCAGCTTGGCCGGGTCAGGAAACACTGAAGCTTTCTTT. Translating it yields CASSLAGSGNTEAFF.